This T cell receptor (beta chain) was documented in a study of T cell changes during pregnancy in multiple sclerosis. Germline lookup yields CDR1 MNHEY and CDR2 SVGAGI. Trimming took 8 bases from V and 6 from J; bases not matched to a gene: 7. The CDR3 contains 14 residues. Produced via immunoSEQ multiplex PCR; TCRdb's table is partial and in-frame only. The table lists roughly 24,000 clones, about nine tenths of them singletons. This specimen consisted of CD8+ T cells from peripheral blood mononuclear cells, obtained in the first trimester of pregnancy. The sequence came from a female donor in good health, enrolled as a control in a pregnancy study. J is TRBJ2-1 and V is TRBV6-5, with 10 bases lining up with TRBD2. For the CDR3, the DNA is TGTGCCAGCCTCAGCGGGGGGGCCCTCAATGAGCAGTTCTTC. It codes for CASLSGGALNEQFF.